The 15 T cell receptor beta chains presented below share a single source sample, sequenced in a study of regulatory T cells in long-lasting Graves disease. Assembly of TCR beta libraries relied on iRepertoire HTBI primers together with Arm-PCR of CDR3 regions. TCRdb reprocessed the multiplex PCR reads via MiXCR and lists one record per CDR3 protein. This table holds roughly 260,000 distinct CDR3 sequences, 18% found once. Specified time point: newly diagnosed GD, antithyroid drugs for less than 3 months. Researchers made the TCR library from RNA that was extracted from PBMCs. This same sample was also part of a study on T cells in Graves' hyperthyroidism and ophthalmopathy.

Source: peripheral blood mononuclear cells (PBMCs), taken at new diagnosis, from a patient treated with antithyroid drugs. The receptors originated from a woman younger than 45 with Graves disease.

This clonotype was counted a single time. V is TRBV20-1 and J is TRBJ2-1; no definite D call. Germline V gene lookup returns CDR1 DFQATT and CDR2 SNEGSKA (reference sequence). The CDR3 has 13 amino acids. Deletions cut 0 bases from V and 3 bases from J, with 6 bases between. In DNA form, the CDR3 reads TGCAGTGCTAGAGAGCCGGACTACAATGAGCAGTTCTTC. It specifies CSAREPDYNEQFF.

This clonotype occurred many times. The chain joins TRBV11-2 to TRBJ2-7, with a weak D call TRBD2 (6 bases). Trimming stripped 0 bases from V and 2 bases from J, with 11 bases between. The CDR3 runs 15 residues. In germline, CDR1 is SGHAT, CDR2 FQNNGV. The CDR3 loop reads CASSLDPAGPYEQYF. CDR3 coding DNA: TGTGCCAGCAGCTTAGATCCAGCGGGCCCCTACGAGCAGTACTTC. Full variable domain (outside the CDR3, taken from reference TRBV11-2 and TRBJ2-7): EAGVAQSPRYKIIEKRQSVAFWCNPISGHATLYWYQQILGQGPKLLIQFQNNGVVDDSQLPKDRFSAERLKGVDSTLKIQPAKLEDSAVYLCASSLDPAGPYEQYFGPGTRLTVT.

This clonotype was counted many times. The chain recombines TRBV20-1 with TRBJ1-6; 9 bases agree with TRBD1. CDR1 is DFQATT and CDR2 is SNEGSKA in the germline V gene (reference sequence). V shed 4 bases, J shed 2 bases, and the junction held 3 bases outside the gene matches. CDR3 length: 15 amino acids. Here the CDR3 DNA reads TGCAGTGCTACTGGACAGGGGACCTATAATTCACCCCTCCACTTT. Translated, it gives CSATGQGTYNSPLHF.

This clonotype was counted at least ten times. The chain couples TRBV20-1 to TRBJ2-3, with 7 nucleotides matching TRBD2. Germline V gene lookup returns CDR1 DFQATT and CDR2 SNEGSKA (reference sequence). Trimming took 3 bases from V and 4 from J; bases not matched to a gene: 4. CDR3 length: 13 amino acids. The CDR3: CSASRGVSDTQYF. DNA of the CDR3: TGCAGTGCTAGCCGGGGGGTGTCAGATACGCAGTATTTT.

The chain joins TRBV20-1 to TRBJ2-7; 9 positions match TRBD2. The CDR3 covers 14 residues. The V and J ends lost 6 bases and 3 bases, in that order; junction bases with no gene match: 9. The V gene's germline CDR1 is DFQATT and CDR2 SNEGSKA (reference sequence). The CDR3 DNA sequence: TGCAGTGCCAACCTCCTAGCGGGGAACTACGAGCAGTACTTC. It yields the protein CSANLLAGNYEQYF.

Ten or more counts support this clonotype. DNA for the CDR3: TGTGCCAGCAGCCAAGAGGGGTTACCCTACGAGCAGTACTTC. Residues: CASSQEGLPYEQYF. This rearrangement joins TRBV7-3 to TRBJ2-7; either TRBD1 or TRBD2 may fit D (5 bases each). CDR3 length: 14 residues. V lost 5 bases and J 2 bases, leaving 13 bases between the germline ends. From germline, CDR1 is SGHTA and CDR2 FQGTGA.

This rearrangement joins TRBV18 to TRBJ2-1; 7 positions agree with TRBD1. Unmatched junction bases numbered 8, after V lost 3 bases and J lost 9 bases. Per germline, CDR1 KGHSH and CDR2 LQKENI. This CDR3 contains 14 residues. CDR3 residues: CASSPRQGLVEQFF. For the CDR3, the DNA is TGTGCCAGCTCACCCAGACAGGGTCTAGTTGAGCAGTTCTTC.

This clonotype was detected ten times or more. This rearrangement joins TRBV18 to TRBJ1-2; 7 bases agree with TRBD1. The germline V gene encodes CDR1 KGHSH and CDR2 LQKENI. The V and J ends lost 6 bases and 8 bases, in that order; junction bases with no gene match: 9. The CDR3 is 13 amino acids. The CDR3 coding sequence is TGTGCCAGCTCGGGCCTACAGGGGAACGGCTACACCTTC. Amino acid sequence: CASSGLQGNGYTF.

This clonotype was seen a few times. This sequence joins TRBV6-1 and TRBJ1-5; TRBD1 might be the D (5 bases). This CDR3 contains 16 residues. CDR1 and CDR2 from the germline V gene are MNHNS and SASEGT. Trimming cost V 7 bases and J 0 bases, with 16 bases left between them. The CDR3 DNA sequence: TGTGCCAGCACCCGGGAGGGGCCTAATAGCAATCAGCCCCAGCATTTT. The encoded protein is CASTREGPNSNQPQHF.

V gene TRBV6-2 or TRBV6-3 combines with J gene TRBJ2-7; 8 bases align to TRBD1. Germline CDR1 reads MNHEY; CDR2 reads SVGEGT. The length of the CDR3 is 15 residues. V trimming: 8 bases; J trimming: 5 bases; junction bases outside the gene matches: 14. This CDR3 reads CASGLKQGVLHEQYF. The CDR3 DNA reads TGTGCCAGCGGATTGAAACAGGGGGTACTCCACGAGCAGTACTTC.

This clonotype was observed at least ten times. The gene calls are TRBV12-3 or TRBV12-4 and TRBJ2-1; D is unclear. The CDR3 has 15 residues. With 4 bases removed from V and 2 bases from J, the gap between germline ends came to 12 bases. The CDR3 loop is CASSWLRVTYNEQFF. CDR3 nucleotides: TGTGCCAGCAGTTGGCTCCGGGTCACCTACAATGAGCAGTTCTTC.

The CDR3 loop is CAISRTSPNEKLFF. The CDR3 DNA reads TGTGCCATCTCCCGGACATCTCCTAATGAAAAACTGTTTTTT. The gene calls are TRBV10-3 and TRBJ1-4, with a weak D call TRBD1 (5 bases). V dropped 8 bases and J dropped 3 bases, with 13 bases sitting between them. CDR3 size: 14 residues. CDR1 is ENHRY and CDR2 is SYGVKD in the germline V gene.

In its sample, this clonotype was seen many times. This chain links TRBV2 with TRBJ2-5; either TRBD1 or TRBD2 may fit D (5 bases each). The CDR3 covers 13 residues. Germline CDR1 reads SNHLY; CDR2 reads FYNNEI. Trimming pared 4 bases from V and 5 bases from J, leaving 11 bases between. The CDR3 loop reads CASSGTWGETQYF. DNA for the CDR3: TGTGCCAGCAGTGGCACATGGGGGGAGACCCAGTACTTC.

This clonotype was observed many times. The V gene is TRBV19, the J gene TRBJ1-5; D call uncertain. The CDR3 is made up of 14 amino acids. In germline, CDR1 is LNHDA, CDR2 SQIVND (reference sequence). The V end was cut by 1 base, the J end by 4 bases, with 8 bases between. In DNA form, the CDR3 reads TGTGCCAGTAGTATAGTTTCGGGGAATCAGCCCCAGCATTTT. It translates to CASSIVSGNQPQHF.

This clonotype has ten or more counts. V usage is TRBV7-6 and J usage is TRBJ2-2; D call uncertain. Per germline, CDR1 SGHVS and CDR2 FNYEAQ. Between the trimmed V and J ends, which lost 3 bases and 7 bases, there was a span of 6 bases. The CDR3 totals 12 residues. The CDR3 DNA follows: TGTGCCAGCAGCTTCTCCCACGGGGAGCTGTTTTTT. It encodes CASSFSHGELFF.